This T cell receptor beta chain stems from a study of PD-L1 blockade in urothelial cancer. Study details: Atezolizumab (1,200 mg intravenously every 3 weeks) began at some point between 2013 and 2015 for patients.

Time point in this sample: peripheral blood 6 weeks after treatment start. Locally advanced or metastatic urothelial carcinoma was present in patients. Assay: immunoSEQ multiplex PCR; the TCRdb copy retains only in-frame clones and omits some. This sample has fewer than 90,000 clones, with around 93% found just once. Per germline, CDR1 SGHKS and CDR2 YYEKEE (reference sequence). The CDR3 runs to 17 residues. Unmatched junction bases numbered 8, after V lost 4 bases and J lost 7 bases. The sample was PBMCs, taken around atezolizumab (anti-PD-L1) treatment. This rearrangement joins TRBV5-5 to TRBJ2-1; 16 nucleotides align to TRBD2. The TCR sequence derives from an elderly woman with urothelial cancer. The CDR3 DNA is TGTGCCAGCAGCCGGGGACTAGCGGGAGGGGGAGGGAATGAGCAGTTCTTC. Residues: CASSRGLAGGGGNEQFF.